This TCR beta chain is drawn from a study of Graves' ophthalmopathy and Graves' hyperthyroidism. Study-level points and caveats: Detected in blood as well were most expanded thyroid clonotypes with frequency above 0.001. Ophthalmopathy progression predictions by the model showed approximately 79% specificity and about 70% sensitivity.

Amplification from RNA transcripts yielded the TCR beta CDR3 regions. Second-round multiplex PCR followed a first-round RT-PCR using HTBI primers. TCRdb re-analysed the multiplex PCR reads in MiXCR, keeping a single row per CDR3 protein. The sample lists about 1.2 million distinct CDR3 sequences, roughly two fifths occurring once. Clinical symptoms, serum thyroxine, TRAb, thyroid ultrasound and orbital computed tomography were relied on for diagnosis. As concerns this clonotype: The target antigen is unknown.

V was pared by 3 bases and J by 2 bases, with 12 bases between. Germline V CDR1 and CDR2: SGHKS, YYEKEE (reference sequence). CDR3 length equals 15 residues. V gene TRBV5-5 combines with J gene TRBJ1-5, with D hard to call. The source material was peripheral blood or thyroid tissue (not recorded which). This clonotype was obtained from an adult man with Graves' hyperthyroidism. CDR3 loop: CASSSDGEGNQPQHF. In nucleotides, the CDR3 is TGTGCCAGCAGCTCGGATGGGGAAGGCAATCAGCCCCAGCATTTT.